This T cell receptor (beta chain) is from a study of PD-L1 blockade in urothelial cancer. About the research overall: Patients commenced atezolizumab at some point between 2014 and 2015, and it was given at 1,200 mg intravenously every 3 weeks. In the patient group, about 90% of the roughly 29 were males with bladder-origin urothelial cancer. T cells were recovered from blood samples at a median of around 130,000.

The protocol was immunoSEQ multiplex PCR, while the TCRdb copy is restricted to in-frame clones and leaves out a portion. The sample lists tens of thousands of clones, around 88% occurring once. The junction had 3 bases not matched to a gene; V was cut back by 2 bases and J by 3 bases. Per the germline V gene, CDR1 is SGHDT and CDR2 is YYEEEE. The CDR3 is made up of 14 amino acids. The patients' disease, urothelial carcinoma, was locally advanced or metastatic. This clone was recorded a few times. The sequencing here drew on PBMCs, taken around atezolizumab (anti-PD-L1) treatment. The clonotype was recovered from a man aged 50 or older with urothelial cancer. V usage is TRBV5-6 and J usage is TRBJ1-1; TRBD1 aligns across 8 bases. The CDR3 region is CASSFRGRYTEAFF. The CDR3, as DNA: TGTGCCAGCAGCTTCAGGGGGCGGTACACTGAAGCTTTCTTT.